These 7 T cell receptor beta chains originate from one sample sequenced in a study of blood T cell repertoires in COVID-19. The data were produced by immunoSEQ multiplex PCR, yet TCRdb's version contains in-frame clones alone and is incomplete. The table lists roughly 38,000 clones, roughly 84% of them singletons. The sequencing sample was made of peripheral blood. Receptor source: a man between 60 and 70 years old with COVID-19, enrolled during active disease.

The chain recombines TRBV2 with TRBJ1-2; 7 bases are shared with TRBD1. The CDR3 totals 13 residues. V was clipped by 6 bases and J by 7 bases; unmatched bases: 8. Germline V gene lookup returns CDR1 SNHLY and CDR2 FYNNEI. CDR3 amino acids: CASRRQGRIGYTF. CDR3 DNA: TGTGCCAGCAGAAGACAGGGACGGATTGGCTACACCTTC.

The chain is built from TRBV5-1 and TRBJ1-1; 7 bases line up with TRBD1. The CDR3 sequence is 13 residues long. Unmatched junction bases numbered 3, after V lost 4 bases and J lost 3 bases. Germline CDR1 SGHRS, CDR2 YFSETQ. Here the CDR3 reads CASSQGQYTEAFF. The CDR3 bases are TGCGCCAGCAGCCAGGGACAGTACACTGAAGCTTTCTTT.

The V gene is TRBV27, the J gene TRBJ1-5; the match to TRBD1 covers 7 bases. The CDR3 is 16 residues long. The V segment lost 5 bases and the J segment 0 bases; nucleotides outside the gene matches: 7. Germline lookup yields CDR1 MNHEY and CDR2 SMNVEV (reference sequence). CDR3 DNA sequence: TGTGCCAGCAGTGCCAGAGGGACAGATAGCAATCAGCCCCAGCATTTT. It translates to CASSARGTDSNQPQHF.

This clone was observed a few times. The chain employs TRBV5-4 and TRBJ1-1; D may be TRBD1 (5 bases). V gave up 7 bases and J gave up 4 bases, with 11 bases separating them. The CDR3 consists of 12 residues. Per germline, CDR1 SGHNT and CDR2 YYREEE (reference sequence). CDR3 in amino acids: CASGQGGTEAFF. CDR3 coding DNA: TGTGCCAGCGGGCAGGGAGGCACTGAAGCTTTCTTT.

The V call is TRBV10-3, the J call TRBJ1-4; 9 positions match TRBD1. The CDR3 runs 15 residues. The germline V gene has CDR1 ENHRY and CDR2 SYGVKD. Unmatched junction bases numbered 7, after V lost 4 bases and J lost 7 bases. The CDR3, as DNA: TGTGCCATCAGTGGTACAGGGGGCTTGGGTGAAAAACTGTTTTTT. As protein: CAISGTGGLGEKLFF.

The CDR3 is CASSYSFAGGANVLTF. CDR3 DNA: TGTGCCAGCAGTTACTCGTTCGCCGGTGGGGCCAACGTCCTGACTTTC. The V gene is TRBV6-2 or TRBV6-3, the J gene TRBJ2-6, with D hard to call. This CDR3 region has 16 residues. Per the germline V gene, CDR1 is MNHEY and CDR2 is SVGEGT. Trimming left V 0 bases short and J 3 bases short, with 9 bases between.

CDR3 DNA sequence: TGTGCCAGCACACCGGGACTCGAGGGTTTCTACGAGCAGTACTTC. It yields the protein CASTPGLEGFYEQYF. The chain couples TRBV9 to TRBJ2-7; D perhaps matches TRBD2 (6 bases). CDR3 length: 15 amino acids. V lost 6 bases to trimming and J lost 3 bases, with 19 bases between them. Germline V gives CDR1 SGDLS, CDR2 YYNGEE.